These 28 T cell receptor beta chains were sequenced from one sample in a study of CD4 and CD8 cells across lung adenocarcinoma regions. TCRdb fed the PCR reads into MiXCR, producing one record per CDR3 protein. The table includes roughly 24,000 distinct CDR3 sequences, approximately 52% detected once. Sequences were obtained from CD4+ T cells from the center of a lung tumor. These receptors came from a male donor with lung adenocarcinoma. The CD4 and CD8 labels of this study may be unreliable.

This clonotype was seen a few times. This chain links TRBV6-2 or TRBV6-3 with TRBJ2-7; D is ambiguous. V gave up 2 bases and J gave up 6 bases, with 8 bases separating them. Germline lookup yields CDR1 MNHEY and CDR2 SVGEGT. The CDR3 is 12 residues long. CDR3 nucleotide sequence: TGTGCCAGCAGTTACACTCGATTCGAGCAGTACTTC. Protein sequence: CASSYTRFEQYF.

In its sample, this clonotype was seen a few times. J is TRBJ2-1 and V is TRBV6-5, with a weak D call TRBD2 (6 bases). Trimming took 0 bases from V and 7 from J, leaving 10 bases between them. CDR1 and CDR2 from the germline V gene are MNHEY and SVGAGI. The CDR3 is 14 amino acids. CDR3 amino acids: CASSYSIRGNEQFF. In DNA, the CDR3 is TGTGCCAGCAGTTACTCGATTCGGGGGAATGAGCAGTTCTTC.

This clonotype was seen at least ten times. This sequence joins TRBV7-9 and TRBJ2-1, with a tentative D call TRBD1 (6 bases). In germline, CDR1 is SEHNR, CDR2 FQNEAQ (reference sequence). This CDR3 comprises 17 residues. V lost 5 bases and J lost 7, with 24 bases in between. The CDR3 DNA is TGTGCCAGCAGCCCCGACTTCGGGCAGGGGCCCCCGAATGAGCAGTTCTTC. It encodes CASSPDFGQGPPNEQFF.

This clonotype has ten or more counts. The CDR3: CASSQEPGLAGVSEQFF. CDR3 coding DNA: TGTGCCAGCAGCCAAGAACCAGGACTAGCGGGAGTGTCTGAGCAGTTCTTC. The rearrangement joins TRBV4-2 to TRBJ2-1; TRBD2 aligns across 13 bases. The CDR3 spans 17 residues. In germline, CDR1 is LGHNA, CDR2 YNFKEQ. V lost 0 bases, J lost 9 bases, and 8 bases stayed unmatched.

The chain recombines TRBV11-2 with TRBJ2-3; 12 bases agree with TRBD2. Looked up from germline, CDR1 is SGHAT and CDR2 is FQNNGV. The V gene end was trimmed by 5 bases and the J gene end by 0 bases; junction bases not matched to a gene: 6. This CDR3 comprises 17 residues. As DNA, the CDR3 is TGTGCCAGCAGCAAAGGACTAGCGGGATCGAGCACAGATACGCAGTATTTT. It specifies CASSKGLAGSSTDTQYF.

This clonotype was found many times. CDR3 DNA sequence: TGTGCCAGCCGCGATAGCGCCCGGGAGCAGTACTTC. Translating it yields CASRDSAREQYF. V and J are TRBV27 and TRBJ2-1; maybe TRBD2 (5 bases). The DNA end is a closer match to TRBJ2-7, so the J assignment may be wrong. Germline CDR1 is MNHEY and CDR2 is SMNVEV (reference sequence). CDR3 length equals 12 residues.

V and J are TRBV6-1 and TRBJ2-4, with 8 bases identical to TRBD1. Trimming removed 7 bases from V and 13 bases from J; junction bases left unmatched: 18. The CDR3 runs 15 residues. The germline CDR1 and CDR2 sequences are MNHNS and SASEGT. The CDR3 loop is CASIEVPGGQNTQYF. DNA of the CDR3: TGTGCCAGCATCGAGGTTCCAGGGGGCCAAAACACCCAGTACTTC.

This clonotype was seen only a few times. The chain is built from TRBV5-1 and TRBJ2-7; D call uncertain. Looked up from germline, CDR1 is SGHRS and CDR2 is YFSETQ. This CDR3 is built from 15 residues. V was clipped by 5 bases and J by 4 bases, with 19 bases between them. The CDR3 DNA is TGCGCCAGCAGGTTACACCCCATAGCCCCATACGAGCAGTACTTC. Residues: CASRLHPIAPYEQYF.

In regard to this clonotype: At one end, the junction sequence differs from germline, possibly due to a read error. The CDR3 loop is CACAGLGGRAQETQYF. The CDR3 region has the DNA TGTGCTTGTGCGGGGCTCGGGGGCCGTGCACAAGAGACGCAGTACTTT. This chain connects TRBV6-1 to TRBJ2-3, with D perhaps TRBD1 or TRBD2 (6 bases each). The germline V gene has CDR1 MNHNS and CDR2 SASEGT. CDR3 length: 16 residues.

Concerning this clonotype itself: Compared with germline, one end of the junction differs, possibly owing to a read error. V gene TRBV27 combines with J gene TRBJ2-5, with 7 positions matching TRBD2. This CDR3 comprises 17 residues. CDR1 is MNHEY and CDR2 is SMNVEV in the germline V gene (reference sequence). CDR3 sequence: CASSPGRLACGPDTQYF. For the CDR3, the DNA is TGTGCCAGCAGTCCTGGCCGACTAGCTTGTGGGCCAGATACCCAGTATTTC.

The chain recombines TRBV6-1 with TRBJ2-4; D is undetermined. V was cut by 5 bases and J by 13 bases, with 18 bases left in between. Germline assignment: CDR1 MNHNS and CDR2 SASEGT. This CDR3 is 13 amino acids long. The DNA of the CDR3 is TGTGCCAGCAGTCCCCAGCTCTCCGATGAGCAGTACTTC. Encoded protein: CASSPQLSDEQYF.

This clonotype was detected many times. V and J are TRBV6-1 and TRBJ2-3; maybe TRBD2 (5 bases). Trimming took off 7 bases at V and 2 bases at J, with 13 bases between the two ends. This CDR3 spans 14 amino acids. Germline lookup yields CDR1 MNHNS and CDR2 SASEGT. CDR3 bases: TGTGCCAGCACCTCAAACGGGATCACAGATACGCAGTATTTT. Translating gives CASTSNGITDTQYF.

V is TRBV6-1 and J is TRBJ2-4, with D unresolved. CDR1 MNHNS and CDR2 SASEGT come from the germline V gene. The CDR3 sequence is 14 residues long. The germline V and J ends were trimmed by 2 bases and 10 bases, with 15 bases remaining between them. This CDR3 reads CASSESISTDIQYF. For the CDR3, the DNA is TGTGCCAGCAGTGAATCCATATCTACAGATATTCAGTACTTC.

In this sample, this clonotype turned up once. Germline and junction disagree at one end, which may indicate a read error. This chain links TRBV4-1 with TRBJ2-3; D might be TRBD1 or TRBD2, each matching 7 bases. Looked up from germline, CDR1 is MGHRA and CDR2 is YSYEKL. This CDR3 region has 15 residues. This CDR3 reads CAGSAGGGGKDTQYF. In nucleotides, the CDR3 is TGCGCAGGAAGCGCAGGGGGGGGCGGCAAAGATACGCAGTATTTC.

The chain uses TRBV10-3 and TRBJ2-7; D call uncertain. Germline CDR1 ENHRY, CDR2 SYGVKD. The germline V and J ends were trimmed by 4 bases and 1 base, with 8 bases remaining between them. This CDR3 is built from 13 residues. CDR3 protein: CAISAKGSYEQYF. The CDR3, as DNA: TGTGCCATCAGTGCAAAAGGGTCCTACGAGCAGTACTTC.

This clonotype was seen just once. Germline and junction disagree at one end, which may indicate a read error. This sequence joins TRBV27 and TRBJ2-3; 7 nucleotides agree with TRBD1. The CDR3 runs to 15 residues. The germline V gene has CDR1 MNHEY and CDR2 SMNVEV (reference sequence). CDR3 DNA: TGTGCCAGGGCACTAGGGGGCACTTACACAGAGACGCAGTATTTT. Translating gives CARALGGTYTETQYF.

This clonotype was seen a handful of times. The rearrangement links TRBV5-1 to TRBJ2-1; D is ambiguous. CDR1 SGHRS and CDR2 YFSETQ come from the germline V gene. This CDR3 comprises 11 residues. The V gene lost 4 bases and the J gene lost 8 bases, with 7 bases spanning the gap. CDR3 amino acids: CASSVLDEQFF. DNA of the CDR3: TGCGCCAGCAGCGTTCTGGATGAGCAGTTCTTC.

This clonotype was detected many times. Written as DNA, the CDR3 is TGTGCCAGCAGTTACGTAGCGGGAGGGCCCCCCGGGGAGCAGTTCTTC. This gives the protein CASSYVAGGPPGEQFF. The chain has TRBV6-5 and TRBJ2-1; 11 nucleotides align to TRBD2. The trim removed 2 bases at V and 10 bases at J, leaving 10 bases unmatched. Germline assignment: CDR1 MNHEY and CDR2 SVGAGI. The CDR3 runs to 16 residues.

This clonotype was observed at least ten times. V is TRBV6-5 and J is TRBJ1-1; D is uncertain. The V and J ends lost 1 base and 1 base respectively, with 13 bases between them. Per the germline V gene, CDR1 is MNHEY and CDR2 is SVGAGI. The length of the CDR3 is 16 residues. The CDR3 spells CASSYLGGRENTEAFF. DNA for the CDR3: TGTGCCAGCAGTTACTTAGGTGGGCGGGAGAACACTGAAGCTTTCTTT.

This chain uses TRBV6-1 with TRBJ2-4, with TRBD2 matching over 7 bases. There are 15 residues in the CDR3. Germline assignment: CDR1 MNHNS and CDR2 SASEGT. Trimming took 5 bases from V and 13 from J; bases not matched to a gene: 17. This CDR3 is CASSQREGDTDTQYF. As DNA, the CDR3 is TGTGCCAGCAGTCAGAGGGAGGGAGACACAGATACGCAGTACTTC.

The rearrangement joins TRBV27 to TRBJ2-2; unclear D gene. The J call may be in error: the DNA end matches TRBJ2-3 better. The CDR3 runs to 14 residues. The germline V gene has CDR1 MNHEY and CDR2 SMNVEV (reference sequence). The CDR3, as DNA: TGTGCCAGCAGTTTAGAAGTGAGCACCGGGACGCAGTATTTT. As protein: CASSLEVSTGTQYF.

In regard to this clonotype: An end of the junction differs from the germline gene, which may be a read error. The genes are TRBV28 and TRBJ2-3, with TRBD1 identical over 7 bases. From germline, CDR1 is MDHEN and CDR2 SYDVKM. The CDR3 runs 17 residues. Written as DNA, the CDR3 is TGTGCCAGCAGTTTGGGAAAGGGGGCGCTTACCACAGATACGCAGTATTTC. Translation: CASSLGKGALTTDTQYF.

This clonotype was seen at least ten times. In nucleotides, the CDR3 is TGTGCCAGCAGCCAAGTTGTCGTTAGCCACAATGAGCAGTTCTTC. Protein product: CASSQVVVSHNEQFF. The rearrangement joins TRBV14 to TRBJ2-1, with D hard to call. CDR1 is SGHDN and CDR2 is FVKESK in the germline V gene. The V and J ends lost 1 base and 5 bases respectively, with 12 bases between them. This CDR3 comprises 15 residues.

DNA of the CDR3: TGTGCCAGCAGCAATATCGCCGAGACCCAGTACTTC. Its protein product is CASSNIAETQYF. This chain connects TRBV7-2 to TRBJ2-5, with D hard to call. CDR3 length: 12 residues. With 5 bases removed from V and 5 bases from J, the gap between germline ends came to 9 bases. Germline V gene data show CDR1 as SGHTA and CDR2 as FQGNSA.

This clonotype was detected many times. This chain joins TRBV6-1 and TRBJ2-1, with D possibly matching TRBD2 (6 bases). CDR1 and CDR2 from the germline V gene are MNHNS and SASEGT. Trimming took off 5 bases at V and 7 bases at J, with 18 bases between the two ends. The CDR3 length is 15 residues. The DNA for the CDR3 is TGTGCCAGCAGTAGTTCTTTAGCGGAGGGGAATGAGCAGTTCTTC. This sequence encodes CASSSSLAEGNEQFF.

A word on this clonotype: One end of the junction fails to match germline, which may point to a read error. V gene TRBV25-1 combines with J gene TRBJ2-3, with TRBD1 matching 7 bases. The CDR3 is 17 residues long. Germline CDR1 MGHDK, CDR2 SYGVNS. The CDR3 DNA sequence: TGTGCCAGCTCGGTGGGGTCCGTGAGGGGGCGCACAGATACGCAGTATTTC. Its protein product is CASSVGSVRGRTDTQYF.

The table lists this clonotype with many counts. CDR3 sequence (DNA): TGTGCCAGCAGCTTAAGCGCGAGCTCCTACAATGAGCAGTTCTTC. This encodes CASSLSASSYNEQFF. The genes are TRBV7-3 and TRBJ2-1, with D unclear. Germline V CDR1 and CDR2: SGHTA, FQGTGA. The CDR3 spans 15 residues. V lost 1 base and J lost 0, with 7 bases in between.

The V call is TRBV10-3, the J call TRBJ2-3, with 7 bases identical to TRBD2. This CDR3 has 12 amino acids. With 7 bases clipped from V and 5 bases from J, the junction kept 3 bases outside the gene matches. CDR1 and CDR2 (germline): ENHRY, SYGVKD. The CDR3 bases are TGTGCCATCAAGAGCGGGATAGATACGCAGTATTTT. This gives the protein CAIKSGIDTQYF.